This T cell receptor beta chain was captured by sequencing in a study of regulatory T cells in long-lasting Graves disease. Study-wide points: Persistent disease exhibited a predilection for TRBV28, TRBJ1-2 and TRBJ2-5.

Documented time point: newly diagnosed GD, antithyroid drugs for less than 3 months. Extracted RNA from PBMCs served as the source of the TCR library. Patients hailed from an endocrinology department in Xi'an, China. According to the study, TCR beta libraries were built with iRepertoire HTBI primers and CDR3-region Arm-PCR. In TCRdb, the multiplex PCR reads were re-called with MiXCR into one record per CDR3 protein. The table includes 250,000 to 400,000 distinct CDR3 sequences, 18% detected once. The CDR3 covers 17 residues. Germline V CDR1 and CDR2: MNHEY, SVGEGT. V trimming: 10 bases; J trimming: 1 base; junction bases outside the gene matches: 15. This clonotype was detected many times. Its antigen is unknown.

The V and J genes are TRBV6-2 or TRBV6-3 and TRBJ2-1; 8 bases are a match to TRBD1. The material was peripheral blood mononuclear cells (PBMCs), obtained at new diagnosis, from a patient treated with antithyroid drugs. This clonotype originated in a female donor with Graves disease. In DNA, the CDR3 is TGTGCCACCCAGACAGGGGATATGGGTCCTTCCTACAATGAGCAGTTCTTC. Its protein is CATQTGDMGPSYNEQFF.